The next 32 T cell receptor beta chains were all read from a single sample in a study of T cells in Graves' hyperthyroidism and ophthalmopathy. TCR beta CDR3 sequences were amplified from RNA transcripts. The HTBI primer set drove a first-round RT-PCR of the TCR CDR3. TCRdb re-derived calls from the multiplex PCR reads in MiXCR, one entry per CDR3 protein. The profile shows 650,000 to 700,000 distinct CDR3 sequences, 17% of them singletons. Sample: blood. Receptor source: a man aged 45-65 years with Graves' hyperthyroidism.

The chain recombines TRBV10-3 with TRBJ2-2, with 9 bases that match TRBD2. Germline CDR1 reads ENHRY; CDR2 reads SYGVKD. The length of the CDR3 is 17 residues. Trimming cost V 0 bases and J 0 bases; bases outside gene matches: 2. CDR3 DNA: TGTGCCATCAGTGAGTCGTCTAGCGGGGCGAACACCGGGGAGCTGTTTTTT. Translating gives CAISESSSGANTGELFF.

The count of this clonotype is one. The chain uses TRBV6-5 and TRBJ2-6, with no clear D. The CDR3 consists of 17 residues. Trimming took 0 bases from V and 3 from J, leaving 12 bases between them. Germline V gene lookup returns CDR1 MNHEY and CDR2 SVGAGI. The CDR3, as DNA: TGTGCCAGCAGTTACTCGAAATGGGGAAGTGGGGCCAACGTCCTGACTTTC. Translation gives CASSYSKWGSGANVLTF.

This clonotype was seen at least ten times. This chain uses TRBV27 with TRBJ2-7, with 7 bases fitting TRBD2. In germline, CDR1 is MNHEY, CDR2 SMNVEV (reference sequence). V lost 2 bases and J lost 6; bases outside the gene matches: 10. The CDR3 has 15 residues. CDR3 protein: CASSLGWTGGAEQYF. As DNA, the CDR3 is TGTGCCAGCAGTTTAGGCTGGACGGGAGGAGCCGAGCAGTACTTC.

The V call is TRBV11-2, the J call TRBJ1-1; a possible D gene is TRBD1 (5 bases). V was shortened by 4 bases and J by 4 bases, with 13 bases between the two germline ends. CDR3 size: 14 residues. Germline loops: CDR1 SGHAT, CDR2 FQNNGV. The CDR3 region has the DNA TGTGCCAGCAGCTCTCTCTTGGGACCCACTGAAGCTTTCTTT. Amino acids: CASSSLLGPTEAFF.

The genes are TRBV27 and TRBJ2-7; 11 positions agree with TRBD2. Looked up from germline, CDR1 is MNHEY and CDR2 is SMNVEV (reference sequence). The CDR3 runs to 15 residues. The J segment lost 2 bases and the V segment lost 7 bases, leaving 7 bases of the junction unmatched. The chain's CDR3 is CASTSKTSGTYEQYF. CDR3 nucleotides: TGTGCCAGCACCTCGAAGACTAGCGGGACCTACGAGCAGTACTTC.

J is TRBJ2-1 and V is TRBV5-1; the D is unclear. The CDR3 runs 16 residues. V lost 0 bases to trimming and J lost 2 bases, with 12 bases between them. Per germline, CDR1 SGHRS and CDR2 YFSETQ. The CDR3 loop is CASSLVRWGAYNEQFF. In DNA form, the CDR3 reads TGCGCCAGCAGCTTGGTTAGGTGGGGTGCCTACAATGAGCAGTTCTTC. Drawing the rest from reference TRBV5-1 and TRBJ2-1, the complete variable domain is KAGVTQTPRYLIKTRGQQVTLSCSPISGHRSVSWYQQTPGQGLQFLFEYFSETQRNKGNFPGRFSGRQFSNSRSEMNVSTLELGDSALYLCASSLVRWGAYNEQFFGPGTRLTVL.

The chain joins TRBV6-1 to TRBJ2-2, with a tentative D call TRBD1 (6 bases). This CDR3 has 16 amino acids. The germline CDR1 and CDR2 sequences are MNHNS and SASEGT. Trimming took 7 bases from V and 3 from J, leaving 18 bases between them. CDR3 region: CASTSMRGKDTGELFF. The CDR3 DNA sequence: TGTGCCAGCACCTCCATGAGGGGGAAGGACACCGGGGAGCTGTTTTTT.

This clonotype was observed a handful of times. The genes are TRBV5-8 and TRBJ2-7, with a tentative D call TRBD1 (6 bases). Trimming shortened V by 4 bases and J by 0 bases, and 14 bases separated the two germline ends. The CDR3 has 15 amino acids. The V gene's germline CDR1 is SGHTS and CDR2 YDEGEE. CDR3 loop: CASSRQDSSSYEQYF. CDR3 DNA sequence: TGTGCCAGCAGCCGACAGGACTCAAGCTCCTACGAGCAGTACTTC.

The sample holds many counts of this clonotype. The V and J genes are TRBV11-2 and TRBJ2-3; 8 positions match TRBD2. The CDR3 covers 18 residues. With V trimmed by 4 bases and J by 3 bases, 15 bases remained unmatched. Germline assignment: CDR1 SGHAT and CDR2 FQNNGV. The CDR3 DNA is TGTGCCAGCAGCTCGCCCTCTTCGGGACTAGTAATGACAGATACGCAGTATTTT. This codes for CASSSPSSGLVMTDTQYF. The whole variable domain, filled in from reference TRBV11-2 and TRBJ2-3, reads EAGVAQSPRYKIIEKRQSVAFWCNPISGHATLYWYQQILGQGPKLLIQFQNNGVVDDSQLPKDRFSAERLKGVDSTLKIQPAKLEDSAVYLCASSSPSSGLVMTDTQYFGPGTRLTVL.

With respect to this clonotype: A read error may explain this, as a much larger clone is one base away. CDR3 coding DNA: TGTGTCAGCAGTTTGAAACTACATGAAGCTTTCTTT. This translates into CVSSLKLHEAFF. The chain couples TRBV28 to TRBJ1-1; D uncertain. Germline V gene sequence: CDR1 MDHEN, CDR2 SYDVKM. This CDR3 has 12 residues.

There are many counts of this clonotype. The rearrangement links TRBV7-2 to TRBJ2-3; 7 nucleotides align to TRBD1. The CDR3 runs 16 residues. Trimming at V came to 5 bases and at J to 3 bases, leaving 11 bases not matched to a gene. The V gene's germline CDR1 is SGHTA and CDR2 FQGNSA. CDR3 DNA sequence: TGTGCCAGCAGCCCGTGGGGACAGTCCACGACAGATACGCAGTATTTT. This encodes CASSPWGQSTTDTQYF.

The chain has TRBV15 and TRBJ2-1; D unclear. The CDR3 loop spans 13 amino acids. In germline, CDR1 is LNHNV, CDR2 YYDKDF (reference sequence). Trimming removed 1 base at V and 7 bases at J, with 8 bases between. The CDR3 protein is CATSRGQANEQFF. The CDR3 DNA follows: TGTGCCACCAGCAGAGGTCAGGCGAATGAGCAGTTCTTC.

The chain uses TRBV14 and TRBJ2-6; D call uncertain. Trimming pared 3 bases from V and 14 bases from J, leaving 17 bases between. The CDR3 runs to 14 residues. Germline loops: CDR1 SGHDN, CDR2 FVKESK. The CDR3, as DNA: TGTGCCAGCAGCCATCTCGTCTCACCCGGTTTCCTGACTTTC. Translated, it gives CASSHLVSPGFLTF.

This clonotype was observed at least ten times. The V call is TRBV6-2 or TRBV6-3, the J call TRBJ2-7; 7 bases line up with TRBD2. Germline V gene sequence: CDR1 MNHEY, CDR2 SVGEGT. The CDR3 has 14 amino acids. J lost 1 base, V lost 3 bases, and 3 bases had no gene match. This CDR3 reads CASSYRGLSYEQYF. The CDR3 nucleotides are TGTGCCAGCAGTTATCGGGGACTATCCTACGAGCAGTACTTC.

There are a few counts of this clonotype. The rearrangement uses TRBV19 and TRBJ2-5; 8 nucleotides line up with TRBD2. Looked up from germline, CDR1 is LNHDA and CDR2 is SQIVND (reference sequence). Losses at the gene ends were 5 bases for V and 6 bases for J; bases not matched to a gene: 8. This CDR3 comprises 14 residues. In nucleotides, the CDR3 is TGTGCCAGTAGTGCGGATAGCGGGGCCCAGACCCAGTACTTC. It encodes CASSADSGAQTQYF.

This clonotype occurred many times. The J gene is TRBJ1-2, the V gene TRBV7-8; D is unclear. The germline V gene has CDR1 SGHVS and CDR2 FQNEAQ. Trimming removed 0 bases from V and 9 bases from J, with 14 bases in between. The CDR3 has 14 amino acids. The CDR3 coding sequence is TGTGCCAGCAGCTTAGCGAACCTCCTCAGTCGCTACACCTTC. It translates to CASSLANLLSRYTF.

This clonotype has a count of ten or more. This chain links TRBV3-1 with TRBJ2-1; the D is unclear. This CDR3 spans 17 amino acids. Germline CDR1 reads LGHDT; CDR2 reads YNNKEL (reference sequence). Trimming cost V 0 bases and J 8 bases, with 20 bases left between them. For the CDR3, the DNA is TGTGCCAGCAGCCAAGACTTGGGCGGATCCCCCCAGCATGAGCAGTTCTTC. Protein sequence: CASSQDLGGSPQHEQFF.

There are a few counts of this clonotype. The chain couples TRBV10-3 to TRBJ2-5; D not certain. The length of the CDR3 is 15 residues. The V end lost 0 bases, the J end lost 3 bases, and 11 bases lay between the germline ends. Germline CDR1 ENHRY, CDR2 SYGVKD. The CDR3 nucleotides are TGTGCCATCAGTGAGTCAAGAACAGCTAAAGAGACCCAGTACTTC. Translating gives CAISESRTAKETQYF.

In its sample, this clonotype was seen a few times. V is TRBV7-8 and J is TRBJ2-6; TRBD2 matches at 8 bases. Looked up from germline, CDR1 is SGHVS and CDR2 is FQNEAQ. Trimming cost V 5 bases and J 0 bases; bases outside gene matches: 12. The CDR3 consists of 19 residues. The CDR3 is CASSPRGGQRLSGANVLTF. As DNA, the CDR3 is TGTGCCAGCAGCCCCCGGGGGGGACAAAGACTCTCTGGGGCCAACGTCCTGACTTTC.

The V and J genes are TRBV28 and TRBJ1-5, with D uncertain. From germline, CDR1 is MDHEN and CDR2 SYDVKM. The CDR3 contains 14 residues. V was pared by 5 bases and J by 1 base, with 9 bases between. The CDR3 nucleotides are TGTGCCAGCAGTGGGCAGCAGAGCAATCAGCCCCAGCATTTT. The encoded protein is CASSGQQSNQPQHF.

This clonotype was seen more than once but under ten times. The V call is TRBV28, the J call TRBJ1-5, with D possibly matching TRBD1 (6 bases). V was pared by 1 base and J by 9 bases, with 13 bases between. The CDR3 loop spans 14 amino acids. Per germline, CDR1 MDHEN and CDR2 SYDVKM. The CDR3 loop is CASSLLGGPRPQHF. In nucleotides, the CDR3 is TGTGCCAGCAGTTTATTGGGGGGCCCCCGGCCCCAGCATTTT.

The chain joins TRBV27 to TRBJ2-7; 10 bases align to TRBD1. The CDR3 is 15 residues long. V shed 4 bases and J 4 bases; nucleotides not matched to a gene: 7. Germline CDR1 MNHEY, CDR2 SMNVEV (reference sequence). As DNA, the CDR3 is TGTGCCAGCAGTTCACCGGACAGGGGGGGGTACGAGCAGTACTTC. This translates into CASSSPDRGGYEQYF.

This clonotype has ten or more counts. The chain employs TRBV12-3 or TRBV12-4 and TRBJ2-7, with 10 positions matching TRBD1. The ends lost 5 bases at V and 3 bases at J; junction bases unmatched: 1. The CDR3 runs 13 residues. The CDR3 spells CASSRTGGYEQYF. The CDR3 DNA follows: TGTGCCAGCAGTCGGACAGGGGGCTACGAGCAGTACTTC.

The sample holds a few counts of this clonotype. The V call is TRBV18, the J call TRBJ2-3; the D gene is possibly TRBD2 (6 bases). The germline V gene has CDR1 KGHSH and CDR2 LQKENI. This CDR3 has 18 amino acids. V was clipped by 0 bases and J by 0 bases, with 16 bases between them. The CDR3: CASSPPYGPGVSTDTQYF. CDR3 nucleotides: TGTGCCAGCTCACCACCCTACGGTCCGGGGGTTAGCACAGATACGCAGTATTTT.

The J gene is TRBJ2-5, the V gene TRBV9; 8 bases map to TRBD2. V trimming: 0 bases; J trimming: 7 bases; junction bases outside the gene matches: 2. Germline CDR1 SGDLS, CDR2 YYNGEE. The CDR3 covers 13 residues. This CDR3 reads CASSVAGGGTQYF. CDR3 coding DNA: TGTGCCAGCAGCGTAGCGGGAGGGGGGACCCAGTACTTC. Using reference TRBV9 and TRBJ2-5 for the parts outside the CDR3, the full variable domain is DSGVTQTPKHLITATGQRVTLRCSPRSGDLSVYWYQQSLDQGLQFLIQYYNGEERAKGNILERFSAQQFPDLHSELNLSSLELGDSALYFCASSVAGGGTQYFGPGTRLLVL.

This clonotype appeared many times. V usage is TRBV6-2 or TRBV6-3 and J usage is TRBJ2-7, with 9 bases lining up with TRBD2. CDR1 is MNHEY, CDR2 SVGEGT, per germline. CDR3 length: 18 residues. V dropped 6 bases and J dropped 0; count of bases not matched to a gene: 15. CDR3 sequence (DNA): TGTGCCAGCAGCCTCCGGGCTAGCGGGAAACTTAGCTCCTACGAGCAGTACTTC. Residues: CASSLRASGKLSSYEQYF.

This chain links TRBV6-1 with TRBJ2-2; D is perhaps TRBD2 (6 bases). Germline V lookup: CDR1 MNHNS, CDR2 SASEGT. This CDR3 has 14 amino acids. V was cut by 3 bases and J by 6 bases, with 11 bases left in between. The CDR3 is CASSEGGRAGELFF. The CDR3, as DNA: TGTGCCAGCAGTGAGGGAGGAAGGGCCGGGGAGCTGTTTTTT.

This clonotype was observed a handful of times. The V call is TRBV7-9, the J call TRBJ1-2; 7 bases match TRBD1. The J segment lost 2 bases and the V segment lost 5 bases, leaving 8 bases of the junction unmatched. Germline V lookup: CDR1 SEHNR, CDR2 FQNEAQ (reference sequence). This CDR3 contains 15 residues. The CDR3 loop is CASSPRQGRNYGYTF. CDR3 DNA sequence: TGTGCCAGCAGCCCCAGACAGGGAAGAAACTATGGCTACACCTTC.

This clonotype occurred many times. V gene TRBV2 combines with J gene TRBJ1-1; 8 bases match TRBD1. V trimming: 6 bases; J trimming: 3 bases; junction bases outside the gene matches: 6. This CDR3 spans 14 amino acids. The germline V gene encodes CDR1 SNHLY and CDR2 FYNNEI. CDR3 protein: CASRPGGVDTEAFF. Here the CDR3 DNA reads TGTGCCAGCAGACCAGGGGGCGTCGACACTGAAGCTTTCTTT.

This clonotype was detected ten times or more. The chain is built from TRBV6-1 and TRBJ2-1; no reliable D call. The length of the CDR3 is 15 residues. V was pared by 5 bases and J by 4 bases, with 15 bases between. Looked up from germline, CDR1 is MNHNS and CDR2 is SASEGT. Written as DNA, the CDR3 is TGTGCCAGCAGTCCCAAGACTCTCACATACAATGAGCAGTTCTTC. Amino acids: CASSPKTLTYNEQFF.

This clonotype was detected a few times. This rearrangement joins TRBV4-3 to TRBJ1-2; D not certain. This CDR3 comprises 15 residues. Trimming shortened V by 1 base and J by 8 bases, and 17 bases separated the two germline ends. Per the germline V gene, CDR1 is LGHNA and CDR2 is YSLEER. The CDR3 DNA follows: TGCGCCAGCAGCCAAGGGCGGCAGGCCCTCGGGGGCTACACCTTC. Translation: CASSQGRQALGGYTF.

This clonotype has ten or more counts. CDR3 coding DNA: TGTGCCAGCAGTGACTCGCCAACCGGGGAGCTGTTTTTT. It specifies CASSDSPTGELFF. The chain joins TRBV6-4 to TRBJ2-2; D is uncertain. Germline lookup yields CDR1 MRHNA and CDR2 SNTAGT. Deletions cut 0 bases from V and 5 bases from J, with 4 bases between. This CDR3 contains 13 residues.